The 14 T cell receptor beta chains given below trace back to one sample, sequenced in a study of T cell responses to AZD1222 COVID-19 vaccine. TCRdb's copy holds only in-frame clones and misses some; the assay was immunoSEQ multiplex PCR. Among about 180,000 clones listed, roughly 89% were seen once. The input for sequencing was peripheral blood, taken on day 0 of AZD1222 vaccination. The receptors were gathered from an adult in good health.

The chain employs TRBV5-6 and TRBJ1-1; D remains unclear. This CDR3 is 14 amino acids long. Trimming stripped 6 bases from V and 0 bases from J, with 12 bases between. Germline V gene data show CDR1 as SGHDT and CDR2 as YYEEEE. CDR3 region: CASTTGRLNTEAFF. The CDR3 DNA follows: TGTGCCAGCACAACGGGCAGGTTGAACACTGAAGCTTTCTTT.

The chain uses TRBV30 and TRBJ1-4, with unresolved D. Trimming left V 2 bases short and J 3 bases short, with 7 bases between. Germline V lookup: CDR1 GTSNPN, CDR2 SVGIG (reference sequence). The CDR3 extends over 13 amino acids. CDR3 sequence: CAWSWRSNEKLFF. Here the CDR3 DNA reads TGTGCCTGGAGTTGGCGATCTAATGAAAAACTGTTTTTT.

J is TRBJ2-1 and V is TRBV5-1, with TRBD1 matching 7 bases. CDR3 length: 16 residues. J gave up 5 bases and V 0 bases, and 8 bases lay outside the gene matches. Germline-derived CDR1 and CDR2 are SGHRS and YFSETQ. The CDR3 DNA sequence: TGCGCCAGCAGCTTGGTTGGCAGGGGGACCCACAATGAGCAGTTCTTC. Protein sequence: CASSLVGRGTHNEQFF.

The gene calls are TRBV4-1 and TRBJ1-6, with D perhaps matching TRBD1 (5 bases). From germline, CDR1 is MGHRA and CDR2 YSYEKL. This CDR3 spans 15 amino acids. V lost 1 base and J lost 10, with 14 bases in between. The CDR3 DNA reads as TGCGCCAGCAGCCAAGTGGGGGGATTTGACTCACCCCTCCACTTT. Residues: CASSQVGGFDSPLHF.

A word on this clone: The junction does not match germline at one end; this may be a read error. The rearrangement uses TRBV7-2 and TRBJ1-1, with 8 positions matching TRBD1. This CDR3 region has 11 residues. Germline CDR1 reads SGHTA; CDR2 reads FQGNSA. CDR3 sequence: CASSPTGVLEF. CDR3 coding DNA: TGTGCCAGCAGCCCGACAGGGGTCCTGGAATTT. The whole variable domain, remainder taken from reference TRBV7-2 and TRBJ1-1, is GAGVSQSPSNKVTEKGKDVELRCDPISGHTALYWYRQSLGQGLEFLIYFQGNSAPDKSGLPSDRFSAERTGGSVSTLTIQRTQQEDSAVYLCASSPTGVLEFGQGTRLTVV.

The chain employs TRBV5-6 and TRBJ2-1; 7 nucleotides agree with TRBD2. The CDR3 loop spans 14 amino acids. Germline CDR1 SGHDT, CDR2 YYEEEE. Trimming removed 4 bases from V and 8 bases from J; junction bases left unmatched: 9. The CDR3 DNA reads as TGTGCCAGCAGCCCACTACTCGCGGGAGATGAGCAGTTCTTC. Its translation is CASSPLLAGDEQFF.

J is TRBJ2-1 and V is TRBV7-9; D possibly corresponds to TRBD2 (6 bases). The CDR3 contains 15 residues. From germline, CDR1 is SEHNR and CDR2 FQNEAQ (reference sequence). The germline V and J ends were trimmed by 1 base and 3 bases, with 10 bases remaining between them. This CDR3 reads CASSLVQEGYNEQFF. In DNA, the CDR3 is TGTGCCAGCAGCTTAGTACAGGAGGGCTACAATGAGCAGTTCTTC.

CDR3 coding DNA: TGCGCCAGCAGCTTGCGGGACGCAGTGGGGGGTTCACCCCTCCACTTT. It codes for CASSLRDAVGGSPLHF. The J gene is TRBJ1-6, the V gene TRBV5-1; possible D gene TRBD1, 5 bases. V gave up 1 base and J gave up 9 bases, with 17 bases separating them. The CDR3 runs to 16 residues. Germline V gives CDR1 SGHRS, CDR2 YFSETQ.

The chain employs TRBV6-6 and TRBJ1-6; D is possibly TRBD1 (6 bases). This CDR3 spans 12 amino acids. CDR1 MNHNY and CDR2 SVGAGI come from the germline V gene (reference sequence). Trimming took 6 bases from V and 14 from J, leaving 14 bases between them. The CDR3 region has the DNA TGTGCCAGCAGCGACAGGTCCTCCTCCCTCCACTTT. This gives the protein CASSDRSSSLHF.

This clone was observed a handful of times. The chain links TRBV28 to TRBJ1-1, with 8 positions matching TRBD1. V lost 2 bases, J lost 5 bases, and 7 bases stayed unmatched. Germline CDR1 reads MDHEN; CDR2 reads SYDVKM. The CDR3 has 15 residues. The CDR3 DNA reads TGTGCCAGCAGTTTAGTCCAGGGGGCAGGGACTGAAGCTTTCTTT. Its translation is CASSLVQGAGTEAFF.

The chain employs TRBV7-2 and TRBJ1-5; a weak D match, TRBD1 (6 bases). Trimming left V 1 base short and J 4 bases short, with 11 bases between. Germline V gene sequence: CDR1 SGHTA, CDR2 FQGNSA. CDR3 length equals 15 residues. The CDR3 region has the DNA TGTGCCAGCAGCTTAGATCTAGGGGGGAATCAGCCCCAGCATTTT. Protein sequence: CASSLDLGGNQPQHF.

This clone was picked up one time. The chain links TRBV11-2 to TRBJ2-3; TRBD2 matches 7 bases. This CDR3 contains 15 residues. V lost 5 bases and J lost 5; bases outside the gene matches: 10. Germline loops: CDR1 SGHAT, CDR2 FQNNGV. This chain's CDR3 is CASSPRGRAGDTQYF. CDR3 DNA: TGTGCCAGCAGCCCCCGTGGGAGGGCGGGAGATACGCAGTATTTT.

This clone came up once. The V call is TRBV10-3, the J call TRBJ1-6, with D unresolved. The ends were cut back, 6 bases at V and 7 bases at J, with 13 bases in the middle. The V gene's germline CDR1 is ENHRY and CDR2 SYGVKD. The CDR3 covers 14 residues. The CDR3 spells CAISSGLGNSPLHF. In nucleotides, the CDR3 is TGTGCCATCAGCTCCGGTCTAGGCAATTCACCCCTCCACTTT.

This sequence joins TRBV9 and TRBJ2-1; the D gene is possibly TRBD1 (6 bases). The V end was cut by 4 bases, the J end by 4 bases, with 21 bases between. Germline loops: CDR1 SGDLS, CDR2 YYNGEE. The CDR3 runs to 17 residues. The CDR3, as DNA: TGTGCCAGCAGCCCCCGGGAAGGGGGAACCCTTTACAATGAGCAGTTCTTC. This encodes CASSPREGGTLYNEQFF.